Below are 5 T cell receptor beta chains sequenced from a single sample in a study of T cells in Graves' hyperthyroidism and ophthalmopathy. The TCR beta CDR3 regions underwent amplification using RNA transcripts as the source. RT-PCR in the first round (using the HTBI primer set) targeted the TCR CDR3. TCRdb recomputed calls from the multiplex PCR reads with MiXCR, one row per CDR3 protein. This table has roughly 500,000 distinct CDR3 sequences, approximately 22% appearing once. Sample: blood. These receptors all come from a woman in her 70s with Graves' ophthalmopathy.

Here the CDR3 reads CASRRLAETYEQYF. For the CDR3, the DNA is TGTGCCAGCAGACGACTAGCGGAGACCTACGAGCAGTACTTC. V usage is TRBV2 and J usage is TRBJ2-7; TRBD2 agrees at 9 bases. Germline CDR1 SNHLY, CDR2 FYNNEI. The J segment lost 2 bases and the V segment lost 6 bases, leaving 5 bases of the junction unmatched. This CDR3 is 14 amino acids long.

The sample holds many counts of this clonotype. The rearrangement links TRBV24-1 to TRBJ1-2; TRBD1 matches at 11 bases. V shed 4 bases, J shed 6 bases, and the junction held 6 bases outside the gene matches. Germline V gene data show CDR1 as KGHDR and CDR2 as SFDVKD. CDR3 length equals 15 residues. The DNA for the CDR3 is TGTGCCACCAGTGACCCCTGGACAGGGGGCAATGGCTACACCTTC. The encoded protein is CATSDPWTGGNGYTF.

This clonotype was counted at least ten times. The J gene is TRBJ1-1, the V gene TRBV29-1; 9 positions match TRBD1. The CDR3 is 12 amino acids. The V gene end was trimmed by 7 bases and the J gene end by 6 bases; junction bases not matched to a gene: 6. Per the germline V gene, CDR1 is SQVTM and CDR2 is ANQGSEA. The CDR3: CSGGQGRSEAFF. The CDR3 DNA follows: TGCAGCGGGGGACAGGGAAGGTCTGAAGCTTTCTTT.

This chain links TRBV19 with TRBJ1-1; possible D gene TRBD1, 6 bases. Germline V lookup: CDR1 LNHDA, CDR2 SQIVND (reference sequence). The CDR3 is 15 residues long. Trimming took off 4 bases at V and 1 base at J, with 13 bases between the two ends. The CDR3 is CASSTQGQWNTEAFF. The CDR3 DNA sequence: TGTGCCAGTAGTACCCAGGGGCAATGGAACACTGAAGCTTTCTTT.

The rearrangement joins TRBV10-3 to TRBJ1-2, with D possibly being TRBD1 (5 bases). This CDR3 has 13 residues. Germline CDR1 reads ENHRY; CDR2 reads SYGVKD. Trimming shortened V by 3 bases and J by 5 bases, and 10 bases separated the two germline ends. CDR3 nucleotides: TGTGCCATCAGTGACCGGGGCTGGTATGGCTACACCTTC. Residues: CAISDRGWYGYTF.